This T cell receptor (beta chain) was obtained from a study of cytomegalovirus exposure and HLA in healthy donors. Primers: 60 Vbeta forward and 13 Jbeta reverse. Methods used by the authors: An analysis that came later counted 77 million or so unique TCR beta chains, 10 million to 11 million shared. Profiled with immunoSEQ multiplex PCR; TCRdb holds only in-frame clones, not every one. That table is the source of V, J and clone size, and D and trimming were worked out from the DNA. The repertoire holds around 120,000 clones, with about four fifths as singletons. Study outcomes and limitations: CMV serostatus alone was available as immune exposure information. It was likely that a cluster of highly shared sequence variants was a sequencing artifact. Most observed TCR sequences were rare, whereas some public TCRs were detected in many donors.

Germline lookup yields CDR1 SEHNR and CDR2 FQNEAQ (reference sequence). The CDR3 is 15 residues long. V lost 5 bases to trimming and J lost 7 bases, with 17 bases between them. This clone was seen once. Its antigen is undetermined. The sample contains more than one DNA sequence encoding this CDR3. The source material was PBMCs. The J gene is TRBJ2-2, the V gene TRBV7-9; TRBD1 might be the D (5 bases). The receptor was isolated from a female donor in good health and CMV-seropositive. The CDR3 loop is CASSIQDQGSGELFF. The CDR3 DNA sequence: TGTGCCAGCAGCATCCAGGACCAGGGAAGCGGGGAGCTGTTTTTT. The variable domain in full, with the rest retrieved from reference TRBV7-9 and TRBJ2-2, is DTGVSQNPRHKITKRGQNVTFRCDPISEHNRLYWYRQTLGQGPEFLTYFQNEAQLEKSRLLSDRFSAERPKGSFSTLEIQRTEQGDSAMYLCASSIQDQGSGELFFGEGSRLTVL.